A selection of T cell receptor beta chains follows, all from one sample in a study of blood T cell repertoires in COVID-19. Only in-frame clones appear in the TCRdb table, and some are missing; sequencing was by immunoSEQ multiplex PCR. The sample yields around 300,000 clones, 88% seen once. Sequencing was done on a sample of peripheral blood. Every receptor here comes from a woman aged 45-59 years with active or convalescent COVID-19. Each CDR3 is given with its conserved first and last residue. D genes are given only for firm matches. The size entry is marked missing in some rows and otherwise reads once, few, many or a size class.

d_gene	abundance	v_gene	j_gene	CDR3nt	CDR3aa
.	.	TRBV5-8	TRBJ2-7	TGTGCCAGCAGCTTGGAGGTAGGGGAAGTTCTCAGCTCCTACGAGCAGTACTTC	CASSLEVGEVLSSYEQYF
.	.	TRBV7-6	TRBJ2-3	TGTGCCAGCAGCTTAGGTAGACTCGACGGCACAGATACGCAGTATTTT	CASSLGRLDGTDTQYF
.	.	TRBV7-9	TRBJ2-1	TGTGCCAGCAGCCCGCACCGCCTAGTGACGAATGAGCAGTTCTTC	CASSPHRLVTNEQFF
TRBD1	.	TRBV6-2/TRBV6-3	TRBJ2-1	TGTGCCAGCAGTTACTTCAGCCAGGGGGCTAGTGAGCAGTTCTTC	CASSYFSQGASEQFF
.	.	TRBV28	TRBJ1-4	TGTGCCAGCAGTTTCGACTCAGCAACTAATGAAAAACTGTTTTTT	CASSFDSATNEKLFF
.	.	TRBV7-2	TRBJ2-7	TGTGCCAGCAGCTTACAACAGGCTCCCTACGAGCAGTACTTC	CASSLQQAPYEQYF
.	.	TRBV7-9	TRBJ2-5	TGTGCCAGCTTGCGGGGAGTTGGAGAGACCCAGTACTTC	CASLRGVGETQYF
TRBD2	.	TRBV7-2	TRBJ2-7	TGTGCCAGCACCCCCAAAGCGGGGACGTTTAGTGAGCAGTACTTC	CASTPKAGTFSEQYF
.	.	TRBV15	TRBJ1-1	TGTGCCACCAGCAGAGTGAACAGGGCGGGTACTGAAGCTTTCTTT	CATSRVNRAGTEAFF
.	.	TRBV28	TRBJ1-1	TGTGCCAGCCGATTGGGACACCGGAACACTGAAGCTTTCTTT	CASRLGHRNTEAFF
TRBD2	.	TRBV6-6	TRBJ2-3	TGTGCCAGCAGTTACTCTAGCGGGGGCACAGATACGCAGTATTTT	CASSYSSGGTDTQYF
TRBD1	.	TRBV15	TRBJ2-7	TGTGCCACCAGCAGTTTACAGGGGGCACACGAGCAGTACTTC	CATSSLQGAHEQYF
.	.	TRBV5-5	TRBJ1-2	TGTGCCAGCAGCTTGGCCGGGGGAAGGGATGGCTACACCTTC	CASSLAGGRDGYTF
.	.	TRBV7-2	TRBJ2-7	TGTGCCAGCATCGCGGCGGGCTCCTACGAGCAGTACTTC	CASIAAGSYEQYF
.	few	TRBV15	TRBJ1-4	TGTGCCACCAGCAGAGTAGGACAGACGAATGAAAAACTGTTTTTT	CATSRVGQTNEKLFF
.	.	TRBV7-9	TRBJ1-1	TGTGCCAGCAGCCACGAGGGCTGGAACACTGAAGCTTTCTTT	CASSHEGWNTEAFF
.	.	TRBV27	TRBJ1-1	TGTGCCAGCAGTCTTCCAGGAGAAGCTTTCTTT	CASSLPGEAFF
.	.	TRBV7-2	TRBJ2-1	TGTGCCACCTTACTAGCAGGTTCCTACAATGAGCAGTTCTTC	CATLLAGSYNEQFF
.	.	TRBV5-1	TRBJ1-1	TGCGCCAGCAGCTTCCGGGACACGAACACTGAAGCTTTCTTT	CASSFRDTNTEAFF
.	.	TRBV5-1	TRBJ1-2	TGCGCCAGCAGCTCCTCGGCAGGGGCTGGCTACACCTTC	CASSSSAGAGYTF
TRBD2	.	TRBV28	TRBJ2-7	TGTGCCAGCCTAAGCGGGGCCTCCTACGAGCAGTACTTC	CASLSGASYEQYF
.	.	TRBV3-1/TRBV3-2	TRBJ2-7	TGTGCCAGCAGCTTGAACAGGGAAAACGAGCAGTACTTC	CASSLNRENEQYF
TRBD1	.	TRBV28	TRBJ2-7	TGTGCCAGCAGTTTACTAACAGGGGCCTACGAGCAGTACTTC	CASSLLTGAYEQYF
TRBD1	.	TRBV4-1	TRBJ1-4	TGCGCCAGCAGCCAAGGGACAGGGGGTGAAAAACTGTTTTTT	CASSQGTGGEKLFF
.	.	TRBV7-2	TRBJ1-1	TGTGCCAGCAGCTTTAGCCCAAACCTCCAGTTGAACACTGAAGCTTTCTTT	CASSFSPNLQLNTEAFF
.	.	TRBV7-9	TRBJ1-2	TGTGCCAGCAGCTTAATGACAGGTGTAGGAGACTACACCTTC	CASSLMTGVGDYTF
TRBD2	.	TRBV24-1	TRBJ2-7	TGTGCCACCAGTGCTAGCGGGTACTCCTACGAGCAGTACTTC	CATSASGYSYEQYF
TRBD1	.	TRBV18	TRBJ1-2	TGTGCCAGCTCACCGACAGGGACGAACTATGGCTACACCTTC	CASSPTGTNYGYTF